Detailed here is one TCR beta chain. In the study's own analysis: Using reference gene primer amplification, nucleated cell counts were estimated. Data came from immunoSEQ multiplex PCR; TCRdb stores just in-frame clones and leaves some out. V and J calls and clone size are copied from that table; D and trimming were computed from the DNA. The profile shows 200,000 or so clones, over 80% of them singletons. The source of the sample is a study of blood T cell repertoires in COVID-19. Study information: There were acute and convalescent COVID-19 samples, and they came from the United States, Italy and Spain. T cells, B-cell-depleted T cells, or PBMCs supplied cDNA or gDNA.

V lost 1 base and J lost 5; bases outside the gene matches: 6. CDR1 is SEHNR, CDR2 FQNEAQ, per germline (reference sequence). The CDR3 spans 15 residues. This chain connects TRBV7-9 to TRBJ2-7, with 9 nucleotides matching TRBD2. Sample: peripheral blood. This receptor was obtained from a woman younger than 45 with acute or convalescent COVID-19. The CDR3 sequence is CASSLGEAGGNEQYF. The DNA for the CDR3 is TGTGCCAGCAGCTTAGGGGAAGCGGGAGGTAACGAGCAGTACTTC.